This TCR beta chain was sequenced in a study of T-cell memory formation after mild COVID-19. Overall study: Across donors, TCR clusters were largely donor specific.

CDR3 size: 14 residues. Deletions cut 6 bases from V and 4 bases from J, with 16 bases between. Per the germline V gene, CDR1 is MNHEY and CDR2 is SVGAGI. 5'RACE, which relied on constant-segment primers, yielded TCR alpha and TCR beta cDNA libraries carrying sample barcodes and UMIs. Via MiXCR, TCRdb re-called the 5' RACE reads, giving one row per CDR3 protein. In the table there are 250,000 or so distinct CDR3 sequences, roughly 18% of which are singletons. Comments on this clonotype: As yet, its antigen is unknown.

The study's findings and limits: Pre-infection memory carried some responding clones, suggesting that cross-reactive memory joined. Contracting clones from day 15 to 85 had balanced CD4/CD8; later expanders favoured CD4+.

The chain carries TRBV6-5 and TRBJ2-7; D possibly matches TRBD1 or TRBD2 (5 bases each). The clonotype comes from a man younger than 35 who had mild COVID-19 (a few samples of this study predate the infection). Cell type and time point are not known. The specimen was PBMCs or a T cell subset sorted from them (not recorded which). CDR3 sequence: CASSHRGRRYEQYF. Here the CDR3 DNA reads TGTGCCAGCAGCCACCGGGGCAGACGATACGAGCAGTACTTC.